This TCR beta chain derives from a study of TIL therapy for anti-PD-1-resistant metastatic lung cancer. The immunoSEQ assay was v3. Measured with immunoSEQ multiplex PCR; TCRdb has only the in-frame clones, and not every one. In the table there are 9,500 to 15,000 clones, approximately 80% of which are singletons. CDR1 is SGHDT and CDR2 is YYEEEE in the germline V gene. The V end was cut by 4 bases, the J end by 9 bases, with 11 bases between. The CDR3 length is 12 residues. As for time point: pre-treatment sample, taken before nivolumab and TIL therapy. This receptor was identified in a person aged 25-80 years with non-small cell lung cancer. The sample was blood, taken at baseline. The chain employs TRBV5-6 and TRBJ2-1; weak D call: TRBD1 (6 bases). CDR3 protein: CASSQQGIEQFF. The DNA of the CDR3 is TGTGCCAGCAGCCAGCAGGGGATTGAGCAGTTCTTC.